This T cell receptor (beta chain) appears in the sequencing data of a study of monozygotic twins with inflammatory bowel disease. Unsorted whole blood yielded the total RNA, with T cells left unselected. CDR1 and CDR2 from the germline V gene are ENHRY and SYGVKD. CDR3 length: 14 residues. UMIs incorporating a 6-nucleotide sample barcode were appended by means of template switching. TCRdb reprocessed the 5' RACE reads and reports one entry per CDR3 protein, with no DNA. This repertoire includes 200,000 to 250,000 distinct CDR3 sequences. This TCR derives from a human donor with ulcerative colitis or Crohn's disease, or a healthy co-twin of an affected twin (not recorded which). V and J are TRBV10-3 and TRBJ2-5. Sequenced: blood. The chain's CDR3 is CAISESNSQETQYF.